A selection of T cell receptor beta chains follows, all from one sample in a study of cytomegalovirus exposure and HLA in healthy donors. The data were produced by immunoSEQ multiplex PCR, yet TCRdb's version contains in-frame clones alone and is incomplete. The sample contains 150,000 to 200,000 clones, 60% to 80% of which appear only once. Sequenced: PBMCs. The receptors here all came from a female donor in good health and CMV-seronegative. Each CDR3 is given with its conserved first and last residue. D genes are given only for firm matches. Rows give clone size only sometimes, using once, few, many, or a class for an expanded clone.

j_call d_call v_call clone_size cdr3_aa cdr3_nt
TRBJ1-6 - TRBV15 - CATSRDPAGDSPLHF TGTGCCACCAGCAGAGATCCGGCGGGGGATTCCCCCCTCCACTTT
TRBJ2-7 - TRBV7-2 - CASSPMGLVAYEQYF TGTGCCAGCAGCCCAATGGGACTGGTTGCCTACGAGCAGTACTTC
TRBJ2-3 - TRBV18 once CASSPGGGTDTQYF TGTGCCAGCTCACCTGGCGGGGGCACAGATACGCAGTATTTT
TRBJ2-7 TRBD2 TRBV23-1 once CASRLAGVRSHEQYF TGCGCCAGCAGACTAGCGGGAGTCAGATCCCACGAGCAGTACTTC
TRBJ2-7 TRBD1 TRBV7-7 - CADRAGLAYEQYF TGTGCCGACAGGGCTGGGCTAGCTTACGAGCAGTACTTC
TRBJ1-5 - TRBV18 - CASSQQQESNQPQHF TGTGCCAGCTCCCAACAACAGGAGAGCAATCAGCCCCAGCATTTT
TRBJ2-3 TRBD1 TRBV28 - CASTARTGSSTDTQYF TGTGCCAGCACCGCCCGGACAGGCTCTAGCACAGATACGCAGTATTTT
TRBJ1-6 - TRBV19 - CASSGQGNSPLHF TGTGCCAGTAGTGGCCAGGGGAATTCACCCCTCCACTTT
TRBJ1-2 - TRBV28 - CASSLAGENYGYTF TGTGCCAGCAGTTTGGCAGGGGAGAACTATGGCTACACCTTC
TRBJ2-7 - TRBV7-3 - CASSLGQGYDEQYF TGTGCCAGCAGCTTAGGTCAGGGGTACGACGAGCAGTACTTC
TRBJ2-7 TRBD1 TRBV27 - CASSPQGDEQYF TGTGCCAGCAGTCCCCAGGGGGACGAGCAGTACTTC